The 16 T cell receptor beta chains below were found in one sample sequenced in a study of blood T cell repertoires in COVID-19. Sequenced by immunoSEQ multiplex PCR; TCRdb stores in-frame clones only, minus some. This sample yields 260,000 or so clones, of which about 80% are seen a single time; 3% to 4.5% belongs to the top ten. Sequencing used PBMCs or T cells enriched from blood (not recorded which). The receptors were sampled from a woman aged 40 to 50 who had been exposed to COVID-19.

The gene calls are TRBV4-3 and TRBJ1-2; tentative D call: TRBD1 (5 bases). Trimming took 0 bases from V and 4 from J, leaving 21 bases between them. Germline values: CDR1 LGHNA, CDR2 YSLEER. The CDR3 is made up of 18 amino acids. DNA for the CDR3: TGCGCCAGCAGCCAAGATCGTTTCATGACAGCCCAAGGCTATGGCTACACCTTC. As protein: CASSQDRFMTAQGYGYTF.

This clone was seen more than once but under ten times. This chain joins TRBV9 and TRBJ2-7; D possibly corresponds to TRBD1 (6 bases). This CDR3 comprises 15 residues. Germline CDR1 is SGDLS and CDR2 is YYNGEE. With 0 bases removed from V and 0 bases from J, the gap between germline ends came to 10 bases. This CDR3 is CASSVGQATSYEQYF. DNA for the CDR3: TGTGCCAGCAGCGTAGGACAGGCCACCTCCTACGAGCAGTACTTC. Full variable domain (outside the CDR3, taken from reference TRBV9 and TRBJ2-7): DSGVTQTPKHLITATGQRVTLRCSPRSGDLSVYWYQQSLDQGLQFLIQYYNGEERAKGNILERFSAQQFPDLHSELNLSSLELGDSALYFCASSVGQATSYEQYFGPGTRLTVT.

The chain is built from TRBV7-2 and TRBJ2-7; D unresolved. This CDR3 region has 14 residues. Trimming stripped 1 base from V and 2 bases from J, with 9 bases between. Germline V lookup: CDR1 SGHTA, CDR2 FQGNSA. The CDR3 nucleotides are TGTGCCAGCAGCTTAGAACCAGGTCCCTACGAGCAGTACTTC. Encoded protein: CASSLEPGPYEQYF.

The chain joins TRBV19 to TRBJ1-1; D is uncertain. This CDR3 is 14 amino acids long. V was pared by 7 bases and J by 2 bases, with 14 bases between. Germline V gene data show CDR1 as LNHDA and CDR2 as SQIVND (reference sequence). The CDR3 protein is CASTRSGVNTEAFF. CDR3 sequence (DNA): TGTGCCAGTACCCGGAGCGGCGTTAACACTGAAGCTTTCTTT.

V gene TRBV7-9 combines with J gene TRBJ1-3, with a possible D match to TRBD1 (6 bases). The germline V gene encodes CDR1 SEHNR and CDR2 FQNEAQ (reference sequence). The CDR3 extends over 13 amino acids. Trimming removed 6 bases from V and 2 bases from J, with 8 bases in between. For the CDR3, the DNA is TGTGCCAGCAGACAGGGAACTGGAAACACCATATATTTT. This translates into CASRQGTGNTIYF.

The J gene is TRBJ2-5, the V gene TRBV5-1; D not certain. The germline V gene encodes CDR1 SGHRS and CDR2 YFSETQ. The CDR3 is made up of 14 amino acids. Between the trimmed V and J ends, which lost 0 bases and 0 bases, there was a span of 6 bases. CDR3 DNA: TGCGCCAGCAGCTTGGGAGGTAACCAAGAGACCCAGTACTTC. Translated, it gives CASSLGGNQETQYF. Variable domain in full (rest from reference TRBV5-1 and TRBJ2-5): KAGVTQTPRYLIKTRGQQVTLSCSPISGHRSVSWYQQTPGQGLQFLFEYFSETQRNKGNFPGRFSGRQFSNSRSEMNVSTLELGDSALYLCASSLGGNQETQYFGPGTRLLVL.

The chain is built from TRBV10-3 and TRBJ2-3; TRBD2 agrees at 9 bases. This CDR3 has 15 amino acids. J gave up 0 bases and V 6 bases, and 4 bases lay outside the gene matches. Germline lookup yields CDR1 ENHRY and CDR2 SYGVKD. CDR3 sequence: CAISPGTSSTDTQYF. The CDR3 DNA sequence: TGTGCCATCAGCCCCGGGACTAGCAGCACAGATACGCAGTATTTT.

The chain has TRBV5-6 and TRBJ1-2; 8 nucleotides line up with TRBD1. V trimming: 1 base; J trimming: 8 bases; junction bases outside the gene matches: 7. Germline CDR1 and CDR2: SGHDT and YYEEEE. CDR3 size: 14 residues. CDR3 nucleotides: TGTGCCAGCAGCTTGAGGCCACAGGGGGTAGGCTACACCTTC. This codes for CASSLRPQGVGYTF. The full variable domain, completed using reference TRBV5-6 and TRBJ1-2, is DAGVTQSPTHLIKTRGQQVTLRCSPKSGHDTVSWYQQALGQGPQFIFQYYEEEERQRGNFPDRFSGHQFPNYSSELNVNALLLGDSALYLCASSLRPQGVGYTFGSGTRLTVV.

J is TRBJ2-7 and V is TRBV7-3; TRBD2 might be the D (5 bases). Trimming stripped 1 base from V and 0 bases from J, with 10 bases between. This CDR3 contains 15 residues. Germline V CDR1 and CDR2: SGHTA, FQGTGA. CDR3 bases: TGTGCCAGCAGCTTAAGTCGGGGTAGCTCCTACGAGCAGTACTTC. Protein: CASSLSRGSSYEQYF.

The genes are TRBV11-2 and TRBJ1-2, with D perhaps matching TRBD1 (5 bases). Germline assignment: CDR1 SGHAT and CDR2 FQNNGV. This CDR3 comprises 14 residues. Trimming took 0 bases from V and 8 from J, leaving 13 bases between them. The CDR3 bases are TGTGCCAGCAGCTTAGATGGGGCTATCAGAGGCTACACCTTC. This gives the protein CASSLDGAIRGYTF.

This clone appeared a single time. This chain joins TRBV19 and TRBJ2-2; 10 bases agree with TRBD1. The CDR3 totals 17 residues. The germline V gene has CDR1 LNHDA and CDR2 SQIVND (reference sequence). V gave up 3 bases and J gave up 4 bases; unmatched junction bases: 8. DNA for the CDR3: TGTGCCAGTAGTATTAGACAGGGGGCCCTCCCCACCGGGGAGCTGTTTTTT. This codes for CASSIRQGALPTGELFF.

The chain is built from TRBV4-3 and TRBJ1-2, with D possibly being TRBD1 (6 bases). Germline V gives CDR1 LGHNA, CDR2 YSLEER. The V gene lost 4 bases and the J gene lost 0 bases, with 15 bases spanning the gap. The CDR3 length is 16 residues. CDR3: CASSRTVNLANYGYTF. CDR3 bases: TGCGCCAGCAGCCGGACAGTGAATTTAGCTAACTATGGCTACACCTTC.

CDR3 region: CASGGQGAFVDTEAFF. CDR3 bases: TGTGCCAGCGGGGGGCAGGGGGCTTTTGTGGACACTGAAGCTTTCTTT. V usage is TRBV2 and J usage is TRBJ1-1; 8 bases agree with TRBD1. Losses at the gene ends were 8 bases for V and 3 bases for J; bases not matched to a gene: 14. In germline, CDR1 is SNHLY, CDR2 FYNNEI. The CDR3 length is 16 residues.

This chain connects TRBV5-4 to TRBJ2-1; perhaps TRBD1 as D (6 bases). V was trimmed by 0 bases and J by 1 base, leaving 8 bases between them. Germline assignment: CDR1 SGHNT and CDR2 YYREEE (reference sequence). The CDR3 length is 15 residues. The CDR3, as DNA: TGTGCCAGCAGCTTGGACAGGGAATCCTACAATGAGCAGTTCTTC. Translating gives CASSLDRESYNEQFF.

The rearrangement links TRBV19 to TRBJ1-5; 9 bases align to TRBD1. V was clipped by 5 bases and J by 10 bases; unmatched bases: 12. This CDR3 contains 15 residues. Germline CDR1 LNHDA, CDR2 SQIVND (reference sequence). CDR3 in amino acids: CASSAYGGQGFPQHF. In DNA form, the CDR3 reads TGTGCCAGTAGTGCATATGGGGGACAGGGTTTTCCCCAGCATTTT.

The chain joins TRBV2 to TRBJ2-5; a possible D gene is TRBD2 (6 bases). This CDR3 contains 13 residues. Germline V gene lookup returns CDR1 SNHLY and CDR2 FYNNEI. V was shortened by 6 bases and J by 2 bases, with 10 bases between the two germline ends. This CDR3 is CASRRDLQETQYF. CDR3 coding DNA: TGTGCCAGCAGGAGGGACTTACAAGAGACCCAGTACTTC.